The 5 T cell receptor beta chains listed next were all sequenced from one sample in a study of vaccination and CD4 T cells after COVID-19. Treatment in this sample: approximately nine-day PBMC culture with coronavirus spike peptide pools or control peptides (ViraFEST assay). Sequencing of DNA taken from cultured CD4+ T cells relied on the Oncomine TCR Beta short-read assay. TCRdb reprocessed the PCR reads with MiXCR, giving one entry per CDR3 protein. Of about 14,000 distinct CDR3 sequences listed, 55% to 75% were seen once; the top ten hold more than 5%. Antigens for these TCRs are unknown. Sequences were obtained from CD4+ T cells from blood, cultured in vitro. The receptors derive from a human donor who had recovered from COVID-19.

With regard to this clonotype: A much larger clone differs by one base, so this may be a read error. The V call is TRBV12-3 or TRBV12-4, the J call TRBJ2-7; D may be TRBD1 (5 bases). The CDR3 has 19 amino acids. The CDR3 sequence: CTSSSLTPQQAGAYYEQYF. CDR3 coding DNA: TGTACCAGCAGTTCACTTACGCCCCAACAGGCCGGAGCTTACTACGAGCAGTACTTC.

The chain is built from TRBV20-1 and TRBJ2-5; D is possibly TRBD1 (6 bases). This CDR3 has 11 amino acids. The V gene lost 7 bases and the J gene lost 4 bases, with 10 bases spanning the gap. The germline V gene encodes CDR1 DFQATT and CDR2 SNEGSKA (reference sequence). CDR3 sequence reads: CSGGRPETQYF. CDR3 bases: TGCAGTGGGGGGCGGCCAGAGACCCAGTACTTC.

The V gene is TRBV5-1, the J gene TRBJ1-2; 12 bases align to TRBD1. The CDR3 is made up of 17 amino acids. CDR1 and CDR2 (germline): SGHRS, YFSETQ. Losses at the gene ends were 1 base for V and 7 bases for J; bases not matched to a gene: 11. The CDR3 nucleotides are TGCGCCAGCAGCTTGAGCCCTTCGGGACAGGGGGCTAGTGGCTACACCTTC. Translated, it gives CASSLSPSGQGASGYTF.

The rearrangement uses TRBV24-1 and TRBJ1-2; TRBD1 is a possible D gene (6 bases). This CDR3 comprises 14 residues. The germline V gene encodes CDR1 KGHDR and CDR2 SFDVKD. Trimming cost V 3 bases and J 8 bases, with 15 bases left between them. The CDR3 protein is CATSDRTGAYGYTF. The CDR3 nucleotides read TGTGCCACCAGTGATCGAACGGGGGCGTACGGCTACACCTTC.

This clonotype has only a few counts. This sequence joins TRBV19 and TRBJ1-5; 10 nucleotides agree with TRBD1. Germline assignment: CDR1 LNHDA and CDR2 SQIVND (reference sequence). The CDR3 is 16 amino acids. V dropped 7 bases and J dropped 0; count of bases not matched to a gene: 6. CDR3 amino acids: CASTMTGGFSNQPQHF. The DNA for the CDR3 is TGTGCCAGTACTATGACAGGGGGCTTTAGCAATCAGCCCCAGCATTTT.